This entry concerns a single TCR beta chain. Its matching antigen is unknown. PCR primers comprised 60 Vbeta and 13 Jbeta primers. Data came from immunoSEQ multiplex PCR; TCRdb stores just in-frame clones and leaves some out. The sample has 150,000 or so clones. This sample is drawn from a study of cytomegalovirus exposure and HLA in healthy donors. This CDR3 has 15 amino acids. J gave up 3 bases and V 3 bases, and 6 bases lay outside the gene matches. CDR1 is SGHRS, CDR2 YFSETQ, per germline. Study-wide findings and caveats: Segments of the TCR beta V type were, in most cases, productive about 87% or about 30% of the time in an earlier analysis. Published work reported that the classifier diagnosed cytomegalovirus status with high specificity and sensitivity.

This sequence joins TRBV5-1 and TRBJ2-3; 8 bases fit TRBD2. The sequence came from a woman aged 45-65 years in good health and CMV-seronegative. The sample was PBMCs. This CDR3 is CASSWRGDPTDTQYF. The CDR3 DNA reads TGCGCCAGCAGCTGGCGGGGGGATCCTACAGATACGCAGTATTTT. Full variable domain (remainder filled in from reference TRBV5-1 and TRBJ2-3): KAGVTQTPRYLIKTRGQQVTLSCSPISGHRSVSWYQQTPGQGLQFLFEYFSETQRNKGNFPGRFSGRQFSNSRSEMNVSTLELGDSALYLCASSWRGDPTDTQYFGPGTRLTVL.